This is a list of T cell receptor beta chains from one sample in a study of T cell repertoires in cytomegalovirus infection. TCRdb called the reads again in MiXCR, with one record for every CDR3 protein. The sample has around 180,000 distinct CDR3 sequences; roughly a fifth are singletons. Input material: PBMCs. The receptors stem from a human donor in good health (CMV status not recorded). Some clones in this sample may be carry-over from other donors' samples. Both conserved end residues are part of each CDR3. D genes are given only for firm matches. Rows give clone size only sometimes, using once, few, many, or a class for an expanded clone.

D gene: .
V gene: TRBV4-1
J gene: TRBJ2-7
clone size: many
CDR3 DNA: TGCGCCAGCAGCCTTCAGGAGGGGTACGAGCAGTACTTC
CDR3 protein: CASSLQEGYEQYF

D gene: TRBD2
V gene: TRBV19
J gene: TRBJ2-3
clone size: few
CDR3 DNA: TGTGCCAGTAGTATAGATCGTCTAGCGGCCACAGATACGCAGTATTTT
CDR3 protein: CASSIDRLAATDTQYF

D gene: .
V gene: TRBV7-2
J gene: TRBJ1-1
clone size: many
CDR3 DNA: TGTGCCAGCAGCCGCGCGGGGACGAACACTGAAGCTTTCTTT
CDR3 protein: CASSRAGTNTEAFF

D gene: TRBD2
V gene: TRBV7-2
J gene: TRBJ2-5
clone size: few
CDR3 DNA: TGTGCCAGCAGCTTAGGGGCGGGAGGGTCGGGGCAAGAGACCCAGTACTTC
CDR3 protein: CASSLGAGGSGQETQYF

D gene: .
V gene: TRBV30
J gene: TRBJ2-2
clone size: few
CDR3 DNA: TGTGCCTGGAGTGCTAGGGGGGAGCTGTTTTTT
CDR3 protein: CAWSARGELFF

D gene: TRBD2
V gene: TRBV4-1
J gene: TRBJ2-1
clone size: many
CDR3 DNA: TGCGCCAGCAGCCAAGTTCTAGCGGGAGTTACCGATGAGCAGTTCTTC
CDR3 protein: CASSQVLAGVTDEQFF

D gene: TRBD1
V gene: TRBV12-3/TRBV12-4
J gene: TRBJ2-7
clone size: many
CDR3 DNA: TGTGCCAGCAGTTCTGGACAGGGGGCATCCTACGAGCAGTACTTC
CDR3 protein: CASSSGQGASYEQYF

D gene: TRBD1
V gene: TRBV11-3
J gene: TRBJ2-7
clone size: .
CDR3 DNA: TGTGCCAGCAGCACGGACAGGGTTTCGCGGGAGCAGTACTTC
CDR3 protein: CASSTDRVSREQYF

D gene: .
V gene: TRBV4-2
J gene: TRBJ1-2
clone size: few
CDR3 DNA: TGTGCCAGCAGCCAAGAAGGAGGCGGGACTAACTATGGCTACACCTTC
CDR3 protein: CASSQEGGGTNYGYTF

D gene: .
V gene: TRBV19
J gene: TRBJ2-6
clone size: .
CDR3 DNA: TGTGCCAGTAGTATTCATGGGGGCTCTGGGGCCAACGTCCTGACTTTC
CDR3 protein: CASSIHGGSGANVLTF

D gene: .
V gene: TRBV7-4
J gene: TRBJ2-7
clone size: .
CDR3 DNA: TGTGCCAGCAGCTTAGCAGGAGGAGGGATCCGCGAGCAGTACTTC
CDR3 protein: CASSLAGGGIREQYF

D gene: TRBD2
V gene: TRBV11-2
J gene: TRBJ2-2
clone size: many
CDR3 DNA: TGTGCCAGCAGCCCCTTCCCGATTGGACTAGCGGGAGTGGGGGAGCTGTTTTTT
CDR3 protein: CASSPFPIGLAGVGELFF

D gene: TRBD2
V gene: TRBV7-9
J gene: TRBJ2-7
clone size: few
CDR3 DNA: TGTGCCAGCAGCCTCGACCGGACTAGCGGGGCGGAGGAGCAGTACTTC
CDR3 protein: CASSLDRTSGAEEQYF

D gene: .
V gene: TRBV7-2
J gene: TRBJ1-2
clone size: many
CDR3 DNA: TGTGCCAGCAGCTTAAGTACAGGGAGGGACGGGAACTATGGCTACACCTTC
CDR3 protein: CASSLSTGRDGNYGYTF

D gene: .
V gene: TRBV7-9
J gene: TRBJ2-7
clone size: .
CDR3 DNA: TGTGCCAGCAGCTTGACAGAATCCTACGAGCAGTACTTC
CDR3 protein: CASSLTESYEQYF

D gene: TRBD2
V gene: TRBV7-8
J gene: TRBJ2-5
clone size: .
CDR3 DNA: TGTGCCAGCAGCTTCCTGCCGCTGGCGGGGGTGGAGACCCAGTACTTC
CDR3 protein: CASSFLPLAGVETQYF

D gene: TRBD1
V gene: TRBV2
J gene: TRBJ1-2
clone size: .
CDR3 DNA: TGTGCCAGCAGGTCAGACAGGGGCGCTGGAGGCTATGGCTACACCTTC
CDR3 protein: CASRSDRGAGGYGYTF

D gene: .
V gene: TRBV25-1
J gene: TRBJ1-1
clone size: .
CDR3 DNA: TGTGCCAGCAGTGAAATGGTAGCAGCTGAAGCTTTCTTT
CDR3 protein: CASSEMVAAEAFF

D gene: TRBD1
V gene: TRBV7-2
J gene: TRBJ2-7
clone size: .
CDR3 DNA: TGTGCCAGCAGCTTAGGAGGACAGGGGGACTACGAGCAGTACTTC
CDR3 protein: CASSLGGQGDYEQYF